This T cell receptor beta chain was captured in a study of blood T cell repertoires in COVID-19. About the study: Donors in the United States, Italy and Spain gave samples during acute or convalescent COVID-19. PBMCs, B-cell-depleted T cells, or T cells provided the cDNA or gDNA that made up the material.

Produced via immunoSEQ multiplex PCR; TCRdb's table is partial and in-frame only. The sample lists 150,000 to 200,000 clones; about 92% were seen once. The CDR3 covers 15 residues. Germline CDR1 and CDR2: MNHEY and SVGAGI. V shed 8 bases and J 3 bases; nucleotides not matched to a gene: 10. Enrolment of Seattle patients took place during active infection, and they were followed longitudinally. The clonotype originates from an older woman with COVID-19, enrolled during active disease. The chain joins TRBV6-5 to TRBJ1-5, with 7 bases identical to TRBD1. The sequenced material came from peripheral blood. Here the CDR3 DNA reads TGTGCCAGCTGCCGCGCGGGACAGCCCAATCAGCCCCAGCATTTT. This translates into CASCRAGQPNQPQHF.